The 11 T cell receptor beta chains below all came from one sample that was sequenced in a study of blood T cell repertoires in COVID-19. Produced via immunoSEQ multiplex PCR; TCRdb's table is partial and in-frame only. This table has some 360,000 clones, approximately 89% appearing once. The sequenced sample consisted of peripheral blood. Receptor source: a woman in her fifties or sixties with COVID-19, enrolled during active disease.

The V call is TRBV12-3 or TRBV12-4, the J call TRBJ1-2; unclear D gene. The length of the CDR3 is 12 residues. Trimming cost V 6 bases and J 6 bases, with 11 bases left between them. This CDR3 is CASSLRRDGYTF. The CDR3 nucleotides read TGTGCCAGCAGCCTTCGCCGGGATGGCTACACCTTC.

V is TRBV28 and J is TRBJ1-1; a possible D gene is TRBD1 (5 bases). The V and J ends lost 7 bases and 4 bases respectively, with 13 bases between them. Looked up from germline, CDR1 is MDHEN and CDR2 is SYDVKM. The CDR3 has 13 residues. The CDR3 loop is CASNFQRGTEAFF. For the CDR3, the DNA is TGTGCCAGCAACTTCCAAAGGGGCACTGAAGCTTTCTTT.

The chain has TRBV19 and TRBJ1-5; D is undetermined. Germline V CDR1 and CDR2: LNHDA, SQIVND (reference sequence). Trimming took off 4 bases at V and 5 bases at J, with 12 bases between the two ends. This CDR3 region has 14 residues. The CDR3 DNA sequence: TGTGCCAGTAGTAACTGGGCTAATTATCAGCCCCAGCATTTT. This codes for CASSNWANYQPQHF. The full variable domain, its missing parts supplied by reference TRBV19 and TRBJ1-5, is DGGITQSPKYLFRKEGQNVTLSCEQNLNHDAMYWYRQDPGQGLRLIYYSQIVNDFQKGDIAEGYSVSREKKESFPLTVTSAQKNPTAFYLCASSNWANYQPQHFGDGTRLSIL.

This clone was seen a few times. CDR3 residues: CASSYTGTALSTEAFF. CDR3 nucleotides: TGTGCCAGCAGTTACACCGGGACAGCCCTCTCCACTGAAGCTTTCTTT. The rearrangement links TRBV6-5 to TRBJ1-1; 7 nucleotides agree with TRBD1. After removal of 2 bases from V and 4 bases from J, the junction contained 10 bases not matched to a gene. Per the germline V gene, CDR1 is MNHEY and CDR2 is SVGAGI. CDR3 length: 16 amino acids.

CDR3 residues: CSALGQGGTGELFF. CDR3 DNA sequence: TGCAGCGCCCTAGGGCAGGGAGGCACCGGGGAGCTGTTTTTT. J is TRBJ2-2 and V is TRBV29-1; D may be TRBD2 (6 bases). Germline lookup yields CDR1 SQVTM and CDR2 ANQGSEA. The CDR3 runs 14 residues. The V end was cut by 7 bases, the J end by 4 bases, with 16 bases between.

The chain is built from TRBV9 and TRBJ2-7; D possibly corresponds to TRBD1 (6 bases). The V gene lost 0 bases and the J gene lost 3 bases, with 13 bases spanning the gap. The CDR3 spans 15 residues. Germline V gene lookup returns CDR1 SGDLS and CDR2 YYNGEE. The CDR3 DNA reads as TGTGCCAGCAGCGTAGGTGCCGGCAGGGGCTACGAGCAGTACTTC. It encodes CASSVGAGRGYEQYF.

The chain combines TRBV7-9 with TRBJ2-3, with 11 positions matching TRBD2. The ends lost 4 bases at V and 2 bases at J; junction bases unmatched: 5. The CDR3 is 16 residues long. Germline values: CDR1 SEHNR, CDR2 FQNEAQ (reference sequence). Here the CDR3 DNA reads TGTGCCAGCAGCTCCTCTAGCGGGGGGACCACAGATACGCAGTATTTT. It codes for CASSSSSGGTTDTQYF. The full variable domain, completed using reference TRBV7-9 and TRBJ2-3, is DTGVSQNPRHKITKRGQNVTFRCDPISEHNRLYWYRQTLGQGPEFLTYFQNEAQLEKSRLLSDRFSAERPKGSFSTLEIQRTEQGDSAMYLCASSSSSGGTTDTQYFGPGTRLTVL.

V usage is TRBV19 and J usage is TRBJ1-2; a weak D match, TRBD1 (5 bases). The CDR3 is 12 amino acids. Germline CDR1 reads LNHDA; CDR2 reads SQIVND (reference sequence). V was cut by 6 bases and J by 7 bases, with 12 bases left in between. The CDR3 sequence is CASRTGDAGYTF. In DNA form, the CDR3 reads TGTGCCAGTAGAACGGGGGATGCTGGCTACACCTTC.

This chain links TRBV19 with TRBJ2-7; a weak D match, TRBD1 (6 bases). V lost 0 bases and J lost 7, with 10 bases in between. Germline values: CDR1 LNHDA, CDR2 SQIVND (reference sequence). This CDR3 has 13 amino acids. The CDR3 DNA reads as TGTGCCAGTAGTATAGATCAGGGGTGGGAGCAGTACTTC. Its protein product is CASSIDQGWEQYF.

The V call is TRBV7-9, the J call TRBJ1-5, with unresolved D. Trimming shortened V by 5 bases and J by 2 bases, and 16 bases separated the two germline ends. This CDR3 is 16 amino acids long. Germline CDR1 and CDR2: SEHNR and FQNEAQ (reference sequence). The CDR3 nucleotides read TGTGCCAGCAGCCACGACTCCAGTCGGGGCAATCAGCCCCAGCATTTT. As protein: CASSHDSSRGNQPQHF.

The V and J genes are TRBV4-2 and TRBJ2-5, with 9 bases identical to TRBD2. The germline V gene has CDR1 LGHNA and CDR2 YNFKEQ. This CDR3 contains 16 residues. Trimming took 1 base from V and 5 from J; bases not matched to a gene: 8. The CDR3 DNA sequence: TGTGCCAGCAGCCAAGGGGTAGCGGGGGCCAGGGAGACCCAGTACTTC. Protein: CASSQGVAGARETQYF.